This T cell receptor beta chain appears in the sequencing data of a study of cytomegalovirus exposure and HLA in healthy donors. Findings and caveats of the study: Sequencing depth across donors, presence/absence analyses assumed, was roughly uniform. In a later analysis, HLA-C alleles had the fewest associated TCRs, DRB1 alleles the most. Rarity characterized most TCR sequences, yet some public TCRs appeared in many donors.

In the case of this clone: Its target is unknown.

The CDR3 runs 15 residues. J lost 1 base, V lost 5 bases, and 8 bases had no gene match. Looked up from germline, CDR1 is SGHTA and CDR2 is FQGNSA. With 60 Vbeta and 13 Jbeta primers, the PCR was carried out. Original analysis: In a later analysis, of some 80 million unique beta chains, about 11 million appeared in at least two donors. This table comes from immunoSEQ multiplex PCR, and its TCRdb copy is limited to in-frame clones, with some not included. V, J and clone size are taken as reported in that table, and D and trimming were inferred from the DNA itself. The sample gives 150,000 to 170,000 clones, 65% to 85% of which show up once; approximately 5.6% is in the top ten.

Material: PBMCs. The receptor was isolated from a woman in her thirties or forties in good health and CMV-seropositive. V is TRBV7-2 and J is TRBJ2-7; 7 positions agree with TRBD2. The CDR3 is CASSLRGGSSYEQYF. CDR3 in DNA: TGTGCCAGCAGCCTGAGGGGAGGGAGTTCCTACGAGCAGTACTTC. Supplemented by reference TRBV7-2 and TRBJ2-7, the full variable domain reads GAGVSQSPSNKVTEKGKDVELRCDPISGHTALYWYRQSLGQGLEFLIYFQGNSAPDKSGLPSDRFSAERTGGSVSTLTIQRTQQEDSAVYLCASSLRGGSSYEQYFGPGTRLTVT.